The T cell receptor (beta chain) described here comes from a study of Graves' ophthalmopathy and Graves' hyperthyroidism. Study-level information: Ahead of any treatment, peripheral blood was obtained at the initial diagnosis.

Every ophthalmopathy donor presented moderate-to-severe activity, CAS ≥3, NOSPECS ≥4 and duration under 3 months. Germline-derived CDR1 and CDR2 are KGHSH and LQKENI. Trimming left V 8 bases short and J 10 bases short, with 20 bases between. The CDR3 is 13 residues long. RNA served as the template for amplifying TCR beta CDR3 regions. HTBI primers served in a first-round RT-PCR, which a second-round multiplex PCR followed. TCRdb fed the multiplex PCR reads into MiXCR, producing one record per CDR3 protein. The sample yields around 400,000 distinct CDR3 sequences, about 18% seen once. This clonotype has a count of ten or more.

Sequences were obtained from peripheral blood. This sequence originates from a woman aged 18-29 years with Graves' ophthalmopathy. The gene calls are TRBV18 and TRBJ1-1; D perhaps matches TRBD1 (5 bases). In DNA, the CDR3 is TGTGCCAGCACCCGAACAGGACCCCCGGGAGCTTTCTTT. This gives the protein CASTRTGPPGAFF.